One T cell receptor (beta chain) is described in this entry. Its antigen is unknown. The sample comes from a study of beta chain features in type 1 diabetes. Study details: Regarding age, gender and cell yields, patients proved similar to healthy donors. The samples had 100 million to 140 million sorted cells examined in all.

The sequenced template was cDNA made from the entire isolated RNA. Sequenced by immunoSEQ multiplex PCR; TCRdb stores in-frame clones only, minus some. The sample has 150,000 to 170,000 clones, around 8% seen once; the top ten hold 0.65%. Notes on the study in general: TCRB repertoires of naive, central memory and Treg cells appeared more similar among patients than among healthy donors. Whatever favoring of shorter templates PCR might show would apply equally to patients and controls.

Looked up from germline, CDR1 is SGHTA and CDR2 is FQGNSA. The ends lost 0 bases at V and 8 bases at J; junction bases unmatched: 10. The CDR3 covers 16 residues. This chain links TRBV7-2 with TRBJ2-1, with TRBD1 matching over 7 bases. This TCR came from a man aged 18 to 29 in good health. The sample taken for sequencing was central memory CD4+ T cells from blood. CDR3 in amino acids: CASSLAPTGYGDEQFF. For the CDR3, the DNA is TGTGCCAGCAGCTTAGCCCCGACAGGGTACGGCGATGAGCAGTTCTTC. The entire variable domain, with the rest obtained from reference TRBV7-2 and TRBJ2-1, is as follows: GAGVSQSPSNKVTEKGKDVELRCDPISGHTALYWYRQSLGQGLEFLIYFQGNSAPDKSGLPSDRFSAERTGGSVSTLTIQRTQQEDSAVYLCASSLAPTGYGDEQFFGPGTRLTVL.